One and the same sample provided the 32 T cell receptor beta chains below, sequenced in a study of T cells in localized non-small cell lung cancer. Only in-frame clones appear in the TCRdb table, and some are missing; sequencing was by immunoSEQ multiplex PCR. The sample shows tens of thousands of clones, roughly 90% of them seen only once. Material: peripheral blood, obtained before any cancer treatment. The receptors originated from a man between 35 and 75 years old with stage I squamous cell lung carcinoma.

This chain links TRBV7-8 with TRBJ2-2, with 8 positions matching TRBD2. Per the germline V gene, CDR1 is SGHVS and CDR2 is FQNEAQ. With V trimmed by 1 base and J by 5 bases, 3 bases remained unmatched. CDR3 length: 15 residues. The CDR3 bases are TGTGCCAGCAGCTTAGGGCCTAGCGGGACCGGGGAGCTGTTTTTT. Translating gives CASSLGPSGTGELFF. Supplemented by reference TRBV7-8 and TRBJ2-2, the full variable domain reads GAGVSQSPRYKVAKRGQDVALRCDPISGHVSLFWYQQALGQGPEFLTYFQNEAQLDKSGLPSDRFFAERPEGSVSTLKIQRTQQEDSAVYLCASSLGPSGTGELFFGEGSRLTVL.

The CDR3 spells CASSPRTSGGAHEQFF. The CDR3 DNA sequence: TGCGCCAGCAGCCCAAGGACTAGCGGGGGGGCGCATGAGCAGTTCTTC. This chain uses TRBV5-1 with TRBJ2-1, with 15 bases identical to TRBD2. CDR3 length equals 16 residues. Trimming removed 4 bases from V and 8 bases from J; junction bases left unmatched: 7. Germline CDR1 reads SGHRS; CDR2 reads YFSETQ.

This clone occurred a few times. This chain links TRBV6-5 with TRBJ2-5; TRBD2 might be the D (7 bases). Germline CDR1 is MNHEY and CDR2 is SVGAGI. This CDR3 region has 15 residues. V lost 2 bases and J lost 4, with 14 bases in between. CDR3 nucleotides: TGTGCCAGCAGTTACGGCGCGGGGGCGGGAGAGACCCAGTACTTC. As protein: CASSYGAGAGETQYF.

This clone has more than one count but fewer than ten. The chain combines TRBV7-2 with TRBJ1-2; D ambiguous. Trimming removed 6 bases at V and 3 bases at J, with 11 bases between. This CDR3 has 13 residues. From germline, CDR1 is SGHTA and CDR2 FQGNSA. DNA for the CDR3: TGTGCCAGCAGAGCTGACACCTACTATGGCTACACCTTC. The encoded protein is CASRADTYYGYTF. Full variable domain (outside the CDR3, taken from reference TRBV7-2 and TRBJ1-2): GAGVSQSPSNKVTEKGKDVELRCDPISGHTALYWYRQSLGQGLEFLIYFQGNSAPDKSGLPSDRFSAERTGGSVSTLTIQRTQQEDSAVYLCASRADTYYGYTFGSGTRLTVV.

V gene TRBV7-8 combines with J gene TRBJ1-6; 8 bases match TRBD1. The CDR3 loop spans 17 amino acids. Germline V gives CDR1 SGHVS, CDR2 FQNEAQ. With V trimmed by 4 bases and J by 3 bases, 8 bases remained unmatched. The CDR3: CASSSDRGMSYNSPLHF. The CDR3 region has the DNA TGTGCCAGCAGCTCCGACAGGGGTATGAGCTATAATTCACCCCTCCACTTT. Full variable domain (rest looked up from reference TRBV7-8 and TRBJ1-6): GAGVSQSPRYKVAKRGQDVALRCDPISGHVSLFWYQQALGQGPEFLTYFQNEAQLDKSGLPSDRFFAERPEGSVSTLKIQRTQQEDSAVYLCASSSDRGMSYNSPLHFGNGTRLTVT.

The chain recombines TRBV29-1 with TRBJ1-2, with 10 nucleotides matching TRBD1. There are 11 residues in the CDR3. Germline V gene lookup returns CDR1 SQVTM and CDR2 ANQGSEA. The ends lost 6 bases at V and 7 bases at J; junction bases unmatched: 2. The CDR3, as DNA: TGCAGCGTGACAGGGGGCCTTGGCTACACCTTC. As protein: CSVTGGLGYTF.

This chain links TRBV27 with TRBJ2-1; D may be TRBD1 (6 bases). The CDR3 consists of 17 residues. Germline V CDR1 and CDR2: MNHEY, SMNVEV (reference sequence). With 0 bases removed from V and 1 base from J, the gap between germline ends came to 13 bases. CDR3: CASSLSSRGRSYNEQFF. DNA for the CDR3: TGTGCCAGCAGTTTATCGAGCAGGGGTCGGTCCTACAATGAGCAGTTCTTC.

This clone occurred once. The chain links TRBV5-5 to TRBJ1-1, with D tentatively TRBD1 (6 bases). The CDR3 contains 13 residues. V was clipped by 4 bases and J by 6 bases, with 13 bases between them. Per germline, CDR1 SGHKS and CDR2 YYEKEE (reference sequence). The CDR3, as DNA: TGTGCCAGCAGCATTACAGGGAAGGCTGAAGCTTTCTTT. It codes for CASSITGKAEAFF.

The V call is TRBV7-9, the J call TRBJ1-4; possibly TRBD1 for D (6 bases). Germline CDR1 and CDR2: SEHNR and FQNEAQ (reference sequence). The CDR3 spans 13 residues. Trimming removed 7 bases at V and 4 bases at J, with 10 bases between. CDR3: CASNRQVNEKLFF. CDR3 nucleotide sequence: TGTGCCAGCAATCGACAGGTTAATGAAAAACTGTTTTTT.

The chain combines TRBV2 with TRBJ1-2; D call uncertain. This CDR3 is built from 12 residues. V gave up 3 bases and J gave up 4 bases, with 6 bases separating them. Germline values: CDR1 SNHLY, CDR2 FYNNEI. CDR3 amino acids: CASSEKGYGYTF. As DNA, the CDR3 is TGTGCCAGCAGTGAGAAAGGCTATGGCTACACCTTC.

The chain employs TRBV7-9 and TRBJ1-1, with 7 bases identical to TRBD1. The CDR3 is 16 amino acids. The germline V gene has CDR1 SEHNR and CDR2 FQNEAQ (reference sequence). Trimming took 7 bases from V and 2 from J; bases not matched to a gene: 13. CDR3 nucleotide sequence: TGTGCCAGCATCAAAGGGGAGGGGGCAGGAAACACTGAAGCTTTCTTT. Its protein is CASIKGEGAGNTEAFF. Using reference TRBV7-9 and TRBJ1-1 for the parts outside the CDR3, the full variable domain is DTGVSQNPRHKITKRGQNVTFRCDPISEHNRLYWYRQTLGQGPEFLTYFQNEAQLEKSRLLSDRFSAERPKGSFSTLEIQRTEQGDSAMYLCASIKGEGAGNTEAFFGQGTRLTVV.

The genes are TRBV6-6 and TRBJ2-1; D might be TRBD1 or TRBD2, each matching 5 bases. V was clipped by 0 bases and J by 4 bases, with 13 bases between them. This CDR3 spans 16 amino acids. Germline V gene data show CDR1 as MNHNY and CDR2 as SVGAGI (reference sequence). CDR3 nucleotide sequence: TGTGCCAGCAGTTACTCAGCGGCTGGGGGTTACAATGAGCAGTTCTTC. Translating it yields CASSYSAAGGYNEQFF.

V and J are TRBV25-1 and TRBJ1-6; tentatively, D is TRBD1 (6 bases). This CDR3 comprises 13 residues. Trimming left V 9 bases short and J 9 bases short, with 15 bases between. Germline V lookup: CDR1 MGHDK, CDR2 SYGVNS. The CDR3 DNA is TGTGCCAGTACCCGGACAGAAACTTCACCCCTCCACTTT. This codes for CASTRTETSPLHF.

Comments on this clone: Other DNA sequences from this sample encode an identical CDR3 as well. The chain carries TRBV9 and TRBJ1-6; D unresolved. Trimming stripped 0 bases from V and 7 bases from J, with 5 bases between. The CDR3 loop spans 13 amino acids. The germline CDR1 and CDR2 sequences are SGDLS and YYNGEE. The CDR3 DNA reads TGTGCCAGCAGCGTAGTCGGGAATTCACCCCTCCACTTT. It translates to CASSVVGNSPLHF.

The V gene is TRBV14, the J gene TRBJ1-3; D remains ambiguous. Trimming stripped 3 bases from V and 0 bases from J, with 12 bases between. Germline loops: CDR1 SGHDN, CDR2 FVKESK. The CDR3 is 16 amino acids. The CDR3 sequence: CASSHRRGNSGNTIYF. The CDR3 nucleotides are TGTGCCAGCAGCCACCGTCGGGGAAACTCTGGAAACACCATATATTTT.

This clone was found a few times. The V gene is TRBV18, the J gene TRBJ1-1, with D unresolved. The CDR3 runs 14 residues. V lost 2 bases and J 0 bases, leaving 7 bases between the germline ends. CDR1 KGHSH and CDR2 LQKENI come from the germline V gene. CDR3 residues: CASSPIALNTEAFF. The CDR3 DNA reads as TGTGCCAGCTCACCAATAGCACTGAACACTGAAGCTTTCTTT.

This chain connects TRBV6-5 to TRBJ1-5; 10 bases fit TRBD1. This CDR3 is built from 15 residues. The V gene's germline CDR1 is MNHEY and CDR2 SVGAGI. V was pared by 6 bases and J by 9 bases, with 11 bases of the junction left unmatched. As DNA, the CDR3 is TGTGCCAGCAGCCCTGGACAGGGGGGGATTATGCCCCAGCATTTT. The encoded protein is CASSPGQGGIMPQHF.

This clone occurred a few times. The genes are TRBV10-3 and TRBJ1-2; no definite D call. V was trimmed by 6 bases and J by 4 bases, leaving 12 bases between them. Per the germline V gene, CDR1 is ENHRY and CDR2 is SYGVKD. The CDR3 loop spans 13 amino acids. CDR3 nucleotides: TGTGCCATCAGGTGGACCCTAGGCTATGGCTACACCTTC. Translation: CAIRWTLGYGYTF.

The V call is TRBV5-4, the J call TRBJ2-5, with unresolved D. The CDR3 sequence is 14 residues long. V was trimmed by 0 bases and J by 2 bases, leaving 8 bases between them. From germline, CDR1 is SGHNT and CDR2 YYREEE (reference sequence). CDR3 sequence (DNA): TGTGCCAGCAGCTTGGTATACAGTCAAGAGACCCAGTACTTC. This encodes CASSLVYSQETQYF.

The table lists this clone with a few counts. This sequence joins TRBV7-2 and TRBJ2-2; no clear D. There are 13 residues in the CDR3. Trimming shortened V by 6 bases and J by 3 bases, and 8 bases separated the two germline ends. Germline assignment: CDR1 SGHTA and CDR2 FQGNSA. The CDR3 region has the DNA TGTGCCAGCAGGCCCGCCTACACCGGGGAGCTGTTTTTT. It encodes CASRPAYTGELFF.

CDR3 in DNA: TGCAGTGCTACCCGGGGACGGGGCTACACCTTC. Its translation is CSATRGRGYTF. The chain uses TRBV20-1 and TRBJ1-2; D is perhaps TRBD1 (5 bases). CDR3 size: 11 residues. The V end lost 4 bases, the J end lost 8 bases, and 11 bases lay between the germline ends. Germline assignment: CDR1 DFQATT and CDR2 SNEGSKA (reference sequence).

The chain carries TRBV7-2 and TRBJ2-7, with D possibly being TRBD1 (6 bases). V was cut by 5 bases and J by 4 bases, with 18 bases left in between. Germline V gene sequence: CDR1 SGHTA, CDR2 FQGNSA. This CDR3 spans 15 amino acids. The CDR3 loop reads CASSPSFFQGYEQYF. The CDR3 DNA reads as TGTGCCAGCAGCCCGTCCTTTTTTCAGGGGTACGAGCAGTACTTC.

The V call is TRBV9, the J call TRBJ1-5, with a weak D call TRBD1 (6 bases). The CDR3 has 14 amino acids. Trimming pared 0 bases from V and 5 bases from J, leaving 9 bases between. The germline V gene has CDR1 SGDLS and CDR2 YYNGEE. DNA for the CDR3: TGTGCCAGCAGCGTAGGGGCAGGGGATCAGCCCCAGCATTTT. Encoded protein: CASSVGAGDQPQHF.

The chain uses TRBV6-1 and TRBJ1-1; D uncertain. The CDR3 is made up of 12 amino acids. Germline V gene data show CDR1 as MNHNS and CDR2 as SASEGT. The V gene lost 5 bases and the J gene lost 6 bases, with 10 bases spanning the gap. DNA for the CDR3: TGTGCCAGCAGTAACGGGGTCGCTGAAGCTTTCTTT. Translated, it gives CASSNGVAEAFF.

In nucleotides, the CDR3 is TGCAGCGTTGAAACAGAGACCCAGTACTTC. It yields the protein CSVETETQYF. The chain joins TRBV29-1 to TRBJ2-5; D unresolved. Germline-derived CDR1 and CDR2 are SQVTM and ANQGSEA. The V end was cut by 2 bases, the J end by 4 bases, with 2 bases between. The CDR3 is made up of 10 amino acids.

V usage is TRBV5-1 and J usage is TRBJ1-3; D is possibly TRBD1 (6 bases). The CDR3 is made up of 16 amino acids. Germline values: CDR1 SGHRS, CDR2 YFSETQ. The V gene lost 0 bases and the J gene lost 0 bases, with 10 bases spanning the gap. For the CDR3, the DNA is TGCGCCAGCAGCTTGGATAGGGGGAGCTCTGGAAACACCATATATTTT. Translation gives CASSLDRGSSGNTIYF.

The chain links TRBV25-1 to TRBJ2-1; D remains unclear. Germline CDR1 and CDR2: MGHDK and SYGVNS. This CDR3 spans 12 amino acids. Trimming took 6 bases from V and 7 from J, leaving 10 bases between them. This CDR3 reads CASSRVLNEQFF. As DNA, the CDR3 is TGTGCCAGCAGCCGCGTTCTTAATGAGCAGTTCTTC.

The genes are TRBV10-2 and TRBJ2-3; 12 bases align to TRBD2. CDR1 and CDR2 from the germline V gene are WSHSY and SAAADI. V lost 5 bases, J lost 7 bases, and 10 bases stayed unmatched. The CDR3 is made up of 16 amino acids. The CDR3 coding sequence is TGCGCCAGCAGTCTCTGGACTAGCGGGGTCGGCAATACGCAGTATTTT. It encodes CASSLWTSGVGNTQYF.

For this clone: The junction shows a germline mismatch at one end, possibly a read error. This chain joins TRBV4-1 and TRBJ1-2, with D tentatively TRBD1 (6 bases). The V gene's germline CDR1 is MGHRA and CDR2 YSYEKL. CDR3 size: 12 residues. CDR3: CASSQETGKIGF. The CDR3 nucleotides are TGCGCCAGCAGCCAAGAAACAGGGAAAATAGGCTTC.

This clone was detected only a few times. The genes are TRBV19 and TRBJ1-1; 9 bases agree with TRBD1. CDR3 length: 14 amino acids. V trimming: 7 bases; J trimming: 4 bases; junction bases outside the gene matches: 7. Germline assignment: CDR1 LNHDA and CDR2 SQIVND (reference sequence). The DNA for the CDR3 is TGTGCCAGTATTGTGGACAGGGGCTCCACTGAAGCTTTCTTT. It codes for CASIVDRGSTEAFF.

About this clone: One end of the junction fails to match germline, which may point to a read error. Other DNA sequences within the sample encode an identical CDR3. V is TRBV30 and J is TRBJ1-2; tentatively, D is TRBD1 (5 bases). The CDR3 contains 12 residues. Germline loops: CDR1 GTSNPN, CDR2 SVGIG (reference sequence). The DNA for the CDR3 is TGTGCCTGGAGTGTGGGGCCTCGTGGCTATACCTTC. It yields the protein CAWSVGPRGYTF.

The chain joins TRBV5-1 to TRBJ1-2, with TRBD1 identical over 8 bases. Per the germline V gene, CDR1 is SGHRS and CDR2 is YFSETQ. V was clipped by 1 base and J by 6 bases; unmatched bases: 17. This CDR3 comprises 18 residues. The CDR3 spells CASSLSPLGQGGIHGYTF. CDR3 DNA: TGCGCCAGCAGCTTGTCACCCCTTGGACAGGGCGGGATTCATGGCTACACCTTC.